These 24 T cell receptor beta chains share one sample of origin, sequenced in a study of CD8 T cells in Susac syndrome (dated by TCRdb to between 2018 and 2020). The library was made by the immunoSEQ multiplex PCR assay. RNA was extracted using the RNeasy kit, and roughly 0.45 to 1 microgram was reverse transcribed with random hexamers. TCRdb redid the processing of the public reads, applying fastp at Q25 and MiXCR, and retained in-frame beta chains. Duplicate CDR3 protein sequences are folded into a single record with the most common DNA and genes. The sample table records more than 150,000 distinct CDR3 sequences; about 92% of these occur just once. The ten largest clones take up around 0.079% of the sample. The source material was CD4+ T cells from PBMCs. These receptors came from a human donor in good health.

The rearrangement joins TRBV28 to TRBJ2-2; D ambiguous. V was clipped by 6 bases and J by 6 bases, with 8 bases between them. The CDR3 covers 12 residues. The V gene's germline CDR1 is MDHEN and CDR2 SYDVKM. The CDR3 DNA reads TGTGCCAGCAGAACCATCGCCGGGGAGCTGTTTTTT. Translated: CASRTIAGELFF. Full variable domain (rest looked up from reference TRBV28 and TRBJ2-2): DVKVTQSSRYLVKRTGEKVFLECVQDMDHENMFWYRQDPGLGLRLIYFSYDVKMKEKGDIPEGYSVSREKKERFSLILESASTNQTSMYLCASRTIAGELFFGEGSRLTVL.

The gene calls are TRBV4-1 and TRBJ2-1; the match to TRBD1 covers 7 bases. CDR1 is MGHRA, CDR2 YSYEKL, per germline. The CDR3 extends over 14 amino acids. Trimming at V came to 2 bases and at J to 4 bases, leaving 2 bases not matched to a gene. CDR3 in DNA: TGCGCCAGCAGCCAACAGGGGGAGTACAATGAGCAGTTCTTC. Translation: CASSQQGEYNEQFF.

The J gene is TRBJ1-5, the V gene TRBV6-6, with D perhaps TRBD1 (5 bases). The CDR3 contains 14 residues. In germline, CDR1 is MNHNY, CDR2 SVGAGI (reference sequence). V lost 6 bases, J lost 5 bases, and 14 bases lay in between. The CDR3 DNA is TGTGCCAGCAGCCCCGGGACCGTTTATCAGCCCCAGCATTTT. It codes for CASSPGTVYQPQHF.

J is TRBJ1-5 and V is TRBV23-1, with D maybe TRBD1 (5 bases). Being an ORF, TRBV23-1 has a function that is uncertain. V lost 7 bases and J 0 bases, leaving 16 bases between the germline ends. The CDR3 spans 16 residues. CDR3 region: CASTPPGLNSNQPQHF. DNA for the CDR3: TGCGCCAGCACCCCCCCGGGACTCAATAGCAATCAGCCCCAGCATTTT.

This chain links TRBV7-8 with TRBJ2-7; D not certain. This CDR3 is 12 amino acids long. Germline V lookup: CDR1 SGHVS, CDR2 FQNEAQ. Trimming took 2 bases from V and 4 from J, leaving 6 bases between them. This chain's CDR3 is CASSLSPYEQYF. CDR3 nucleotides: TGTGCCAGCAGCTTATCCCCTTACGAGCAGTACTTC.

This clonotype was seen just once. This chain joins TRBV6-2 or TRBV6-3 and TRBJ1-1; D call uncertain. CDR1 is MNHEY, CDR2 SVGEGT, per germline. Trimming pared 6 bases from V and 10 bases from J, leaving 12 bases between. This CDR3 contains 11 residues. CDR3 protein: CASSQTRGAFF. DNA of the CDR3: TGTGCCAGCAGCCAGACGCGGGGAGCTTTCTTT.

This chain uses TRBV5-1 with TRBJ2-3; weak D call: TRBD1 (5 bases). Trimming removed 0 bases at V and 0 bases at J, with 8 bases between. Germline loops: CDR1 SGHRS, CDR2 YFSETQ. The CDR3 is made up of 15 amino acids. The CDR3 DNA reads as TGCGCCAGCAGCTTGGATGGGGCAAGCACAGATACGCAGTATTTT. Its protein product is CASSLDGASTDTQYF.

The gene calls are TRBV7-9 and TRBJ1-2, with D maybe TRBD1 (6 bases). Germline CDR1 is SEHNR and CDR2 is FQNEAQ (reference sequence). This CDR3 is 16 amino acids long. Trimming removed 1 base from V and 4 bases from J, with 16 bases in between. The CDR3 spells CASSLVGGPRSYGYTF. The CDR3 bases are TGTGCCAGCAGCTTAGTGGGGGGGCCGAGGAGCTATGGCTACACCTTC.

The V call is TRBV2, the J call TRBJ1-1; D is uncertain. There are 13 residues in the CDR3. Germline loops: CDR1 SNHLY, CDR2 FYNNEI. V lost 4 bases to trimming and J lost 0 bases, with 6 bases between them. CDR3 sequence (DNA): TGTGCCAGCAGTGCACAAGTGAACACTGAAGCTTTCTTT. Its protein is CASSAQVNTEAFF. Together with reference TRBV2 and TRBJ1-1, the CDR3 gives the full variable domain: EPEVTQTPSHQVTQMGQEVILRCVPISNHLYFYWYRQILGQKVEFLVSFYNNEISEKSEIFDDQFSVERPDGSNFTLKIRSTKLEDSAMYFCASSAQVNTEAFFGQGTRLTVV.

This rearrangement joins TRBV15 to TRBJ2-7; 7 bases are shared with TRBD2. The germline gives CDR1 LNHNV, CDR2 YYDKDF (reference sequence). The J segment lost 3 bases and the V segment lost 0 bases, leaving 2 bases of the junction unmatched. This CDR3 has 14 residues. The CDR3 protein is CATSRDRGVYEQYF. The CDR3 DNA is TGTGCCACCAGCAGAGATCGGGGGGTCTACGAGCAGTACTTC.

The chain has TRBV20-1 and TRBJ2-3; D may correspond to TRBD1 or TRBD2 (5 bases each). The CDR3 runs to 14 residues. CDR1 is DFQATT, CDR2 SNEGSKA, per germline (reference sequence). The CDR3 here is CRITGPQSTDTQYF. The CDR3 DNA is TGCAGAATCACGGGACCGCAATCCACAGATACGCAGTATTTT.

A single count supports this clonotype. CDR3 amino acids: CASSLGAGSEQYF. CDR3 DNA sequence: TGTGCCAGCAGCTTAGGTGCAGGGAGCGAGCAGTACTTC. The chain has TRBV7-9 and TRBJ2-7; D assignment may be TRBD1 or TRBD2 (5 bases each). Germline V gene data show CDR1 as SEHNR and CDR2 as FQNEAQ (reference sequence). The V end lost 1 base, the J end lost 6 bases, and 10 bases lay between the germline ends. The CDR3 extends over 13 amino acids. Drawing the rest from reference TRBV7-9 and TRBJ2-7, the complete variable domain is DTGVSQNPRHKITKRGQNVTFRCDPISEHNRLYWYRQTLGQGPEFLTYFQNEAQLEKSRLLSDRFSAERPKGSFSTLEIQRTEQGDSAMYLCASSLGAGSEQYFGPGTRLTVT.

The chain is built from TRBV18 and TRBJ2-7, with a weak D call TRBD1 (5 bases). Germline V lookup: CDR1 KGHSH, CDR2 LQKENI. Trimming cost V 3 bases and J 5 bases, with 17 bases left between them. The CDR3 loop spans 15 amino acids. CDR3 loop: CASSPTKDSANEQYF. In DNA, the CDR3 is TGTGCCAGCTCACCCACTAAAGACAGCGCAAACGAGCAGTACTTC.

This rearrangement joins TRBV3-1 to TRBJ1-6, with no clear D. This CDR3 spans 14 amino acids. Germline CDR1 and CDR2: LGHDT and YNNKEL (reference sequence). V gave up 1 base and J gave up 6 bases, with 7 bases separating them. DNA of the CDR3: TGTGCCAGCAGCCAAGGGCTCCTTAATTCACCCCTCCACTTT. It yields the protein CASSQGLLNSPLHF. The full variable domain, its missing parts supplied by reference TRBV3-1 and TRBJ1-6, is DTAVSQTPKYLVTQMGNDKSIKCEQNLGHDTMYWYKQDSKKFLKIMFSYNNKELIINETVPNRFSPKSPDKAHLNLHINSLELGDSAVYFCASSQGLLNSPLHFGNGTRLTVT.

This clonotype has just one count. The chain recombines TRBV28 with TRBJ2-5; D perhaps matches TRBD1 (6 bases). Germline CDR1 reads MDHEN; CDR2 reads SYDVKM. This CDR3 is 15 amino acids long. Trimming cost V 6 bases and J 5 bases, with 19 bases left between them. CDR3 loop: CASSPRTARSETQYF. The CDR3, as DNA: TGTGCCAGCAGCCCCCGGACAGCTCGGAGTGAGACCCAGTACTTC.

A single count supports this clonotype. The J gene is TRBJ2-1, the V gene TRBV5-4; 14 bases align to TRBD2. CDR3 length: 15 residues. Trimming cost V 4 bases and J 10 bases; bases outside gene matches: 7. Germline V lookup: CDR1 SGHNT, CDR2 YYREEE (reference sequence). Written as DNA, the CDR3 is TGTGCCAGCAGCCTCGGACTAGCGGGAGGAGCAGAGCAGTTCTTC. Its protein is CASSLGLAGGAEQFF. The complete variable domain, with remaining parts taken from reference TRBV5-4 and TRBJ2-1, reads ETGVTQSPTHLIKTRGQQVTLRCSSQSGHNTVSWYQQALGQGPQFIFQYYREEENGRGNFPPRFSGLQFPNYSSELNVNALELDDSALYLCASSLGLAGGAEQFFGPGTRLTVL.

The CDR3 spells CSAPTGSTEKLFF. The CDR3 DNA is TGCAGTGCTCCGACAGGGTCCACTGAAAAACTGTTTTTT. The chain recombines TRBV20-1 with TRBJ1-4, with 7 bases identical to TRBD1. Germline V CDR1 and CDR2: DFQATT, SNEGSKA (reference sequence). V gave up 5 bases and J gave up 7 bases; unmatched junction bases: 7. The CDR3 is 13 residues long.

The chain uses TRBV9 and TRBJ2-7; weak D call: TRBD1 (6 bases). The CDR3 extends over 16 amino acids. Germline lookup yields CDR1 SGDLS and CDR2 YYNGEE. Deletions cut 3 bases from V and 0 bases from J, with 16 bases between. CDR3 sequence (DNA): TGTGCCAGCAGCGCCAGCAGGGGCCACGGCTCCTACGAGCAGTACTTC. Its protein is CASSASRGHGSYEQYF.

The chain's CDR3 is CASSSRPSYGELEQYF. The CDR3 coding sequence is TGTGCCAGCAGTTCCCGGCCCTCCTACGGAGAGCTCGAGCAGTACTTC. The chain joins TRBV6-2 or TRBV6-3 to TRBJ2-7; D gene uncertain. CDR3 length equals 16 residues. CDR1 is MNHEY and CDR2 is SVGEGT in the germline V gene. Between the trimmed V and J ends, which lost 4 bases and 6 bases, there was a span of 22 bases.

The chain has TRBV28 and TRBJ1-2; 7 bases map to TRBD1. This CDR3 is 13 amino acids long. CDR1 and CDR2 (germline): MDHEN, SYDVKM. Germline trimming cut 6 bases from V and 4 bases from J; bases unmatched to any gene: 5. This CDR3 reads CASSRPGGYGYTF. The CDR3 DNA reads TGTGCCAGCAGCAGACCAGGGGGCTATGGCTACACCTTC.

The table lists this clonotype with a few counts. V usage is TRBV27 and J usage is TRBJ2-3; the match to TRBD1 covers 9 bases. The CDR3 covers 15 residues. V shed 5 bases, J shed 1 base, and the junction held 4 bases outside the gene matches. Per the germline V gene, CDR1 is MNHEY and CDR2 is SMNVEV (reference sequence). CDR3 sequence reads: CASSPWTGGTDTQYF. In DNA form, the CDR3 reads TGTGCCAGCAGTCCTTGGACAGGGGGCACAGATACGCAGTATTTT.

The chain joins TRBV25-1 to TRBJ2-3; 11 nucleotides line up with TRBD1. The J segment lost 4 bases and the V segment lost 11 bases, leaving 5 bases of the junction unmatched. The CDR3 covers 13 residues. The germline gives CDR1 MGHDK, CDR2 SYGVNS. The CDR3 reads CAGQGASADTQYF. CDR3 nucleotide sequence: TGTGCCGGACAGGGGGCTTCGGCAGATACGCAGTATTTT.

The V call is TRBV19, the J call TRBJ1-4, with 7 bases lining up with TRBD1. The CDR3 sequence is 14 residues long. The germline V gene encodes CDR1 LNHDA and CDR2 SQIVND (reference sequence). V dropped 5 bases and J dropped 2; count of bases not matched to a gene: 2. CDR3 in amino acids: CASSAGQTNEKLFF. CDR3 bases: TGTGCCAGTAGTGCGGGACAGACTAATGAAAAACTGTTTTTT.

The rearrangement uses TRBV30 and TRBJ1-5, with unresolved D. V gave up 0 bases and J gave up 1 base, with 10 bases separating them. Looked up from germline, CDR1 is GTSNPN and CDR2 is SVGIG (reference sequence). The CDR3 runs 15 residues. The CDR3 sequence: CAWSVGRVSNQPQHF. The CDR3 bases are TGTGCCTGGAGTGTCGGGAGGGTAAGCAATCAGCCCCAGCATTTT.